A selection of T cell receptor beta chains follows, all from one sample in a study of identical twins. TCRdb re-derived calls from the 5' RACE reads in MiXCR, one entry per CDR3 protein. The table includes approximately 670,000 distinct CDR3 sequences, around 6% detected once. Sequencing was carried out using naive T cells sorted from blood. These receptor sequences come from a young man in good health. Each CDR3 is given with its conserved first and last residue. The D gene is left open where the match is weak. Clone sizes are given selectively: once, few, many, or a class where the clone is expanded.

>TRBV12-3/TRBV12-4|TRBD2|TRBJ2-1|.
CASSHVGLAGITEYNEQFF
TGTGCCAGCAGTCATGTAGGACTAGCGGGAATCACGGAATACAATGAGCAGTTCTTC
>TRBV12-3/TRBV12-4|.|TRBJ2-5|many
CASLPGVVGETQYF
TGTGCCAGCCTCCCGGGGGTTGTCGGGGAGACCCAGTACTTC
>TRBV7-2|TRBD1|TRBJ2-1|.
CASSLEGTVGSNEQFF
TGTGCCAGCAGCTTAGAAGGGACAGTGGGCTCCAATGAGCAGTTCTTC
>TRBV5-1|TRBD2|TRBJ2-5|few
CASSLAGRLAGSQETQYF
TGCGCCAGCAGCTTGGCAGGTCGACTAGCGGGAAGCCAAGAGACCCAGTACTTC
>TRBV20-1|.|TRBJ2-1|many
CSVISGNNEQFF
TGCAGTGTTATTAGCGGCAACAATGAGCAGTTCTTC
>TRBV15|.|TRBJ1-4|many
CATSDKGVTNEKLFF
TGTGCCACCAGCGATAAGGGGGTGACTAATGAAAAACTGTTTTTT
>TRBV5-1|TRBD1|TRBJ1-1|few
CASSRGQGNSNTEAFF
TGCGCCAGCAGCCGGGGACAGGGCAATTCGAACACTGAAGCTTTCTTT
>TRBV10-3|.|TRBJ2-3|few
CAISDLGRSTDTQYF
TGTGCCATCAGTGATTTGGGGCGCAGCACAGATACGCAGTATTTT
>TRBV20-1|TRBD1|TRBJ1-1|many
CSAKKGALNTEAFF
TGCAGTGCTAAGAAGGGGGCACTGAACACTGAAGCTTTCTTT
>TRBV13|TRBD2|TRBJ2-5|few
CASSLPGGERETQYF
TGTGCCAGCAGCCTTCCGGGGGGAGAAAGGGAGACCCAGTACTTC
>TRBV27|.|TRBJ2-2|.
CASSLLNGQLAGELFF
TGTGCCAGCAGTTTATTAAACGGACAGCTTGCCGGGGAGCTGTTTTTT
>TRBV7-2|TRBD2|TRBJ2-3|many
CASSLGGLAGTTDTQYF
TGTGCCAGCAGCTTGGGGGGACTAGCGGGGACAACAGATACGCAGTATTTT
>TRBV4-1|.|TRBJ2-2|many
CASSQVGTSTGELFF
TGCGCCAGCAGCCAAGTCGGGACCTCCACCGGGGAGCTGTTTTTT
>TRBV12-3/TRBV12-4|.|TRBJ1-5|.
CASTPGPYNQPQHF
TGTGCCAGCACCCCTGGGCCCTACAATCAGCCCCAGCATTTT
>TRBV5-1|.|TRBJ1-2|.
CASSTSINYGYTF
TGCGCCAGCAGCACCAGTATTAACTATGGCTACACCTTC
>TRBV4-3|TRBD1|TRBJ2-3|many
CASSQDRTGRTDTQYF
TGCGCCAGCAGCCAAGATCGGACAGGGAGGACAGATACGCAGTATTTT
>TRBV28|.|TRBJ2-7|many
CASSLGPLRPGATYEQYF
TGTGCCAGCAGTTTGGGGCCCTTACGTCCGGGAGCAACCTACGAGCAGTACTTC
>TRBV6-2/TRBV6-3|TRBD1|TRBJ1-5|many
CASRSTGEPQHF
TGTGCCAGCAGGTCAACAGGGGAGCCCCAGCATTTT
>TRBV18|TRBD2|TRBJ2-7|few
CASSPLRGSGNEQYF
TGTGCCAGCTCACCACTTCGCGGGAGTGGGAACGAGCAGTACTTC
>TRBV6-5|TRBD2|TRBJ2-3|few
CASRTSNTQYF
TGTGCCAGCCGGACTAGTAATACGCAGTATTTT
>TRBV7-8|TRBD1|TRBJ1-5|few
CASSGQGNGQPQHF
TGTGCCAGCAGCGGACAGGGAAACGGACAGCCCCAGCATTTT
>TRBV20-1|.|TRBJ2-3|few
CSASKYKGGPGVRAQYF
TGCAGTGCTAGCAAGTATAAGGGGGGACCAGGTGTGAGGGCGCAGTATTTT
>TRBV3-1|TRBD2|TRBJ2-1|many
CASSREGSSYNEQFF
TGTGCCAGCAGCCGGGAGGGGAGCTCCTACAATGAGCAGTTCTTC
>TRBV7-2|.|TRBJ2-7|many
CASSLTRQVREYEQYF
TGTGCCAGCAGCTTAACCAGACAGGTTCGAGAGTACGAGCAGTACTTC
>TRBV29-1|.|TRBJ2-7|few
CSVLPGTTVGEQYF
TGCAGCGTTCTTCCCGGGACAACCGTCGGGGAGCAGTACTTC
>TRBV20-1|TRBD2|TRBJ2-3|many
CSARETSVSTDTQYF
TGCAGTGCTAGAGAGACTAGCGTATCCACAGATACGCAGTATTTT
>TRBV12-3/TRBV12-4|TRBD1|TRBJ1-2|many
CASSPDRGSGYTF
TGTGCCAGCAGTCCAGACAGGGGGAGCGGCTACACCTTC
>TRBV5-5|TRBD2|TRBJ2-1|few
CASITHSGISYNEQFF
TGTGCCAGCATCACCCATAGCGGGATCTCCTACAATGAGCAGTTCTTC
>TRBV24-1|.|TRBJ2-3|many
CATSDSTDTQYF
TGTGCCACCAGTGACAGCACAGATACGCAGTATTTT
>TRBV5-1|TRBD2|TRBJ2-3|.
CASSSSSGRATLGDTQYF
TGCGCCAGCAGCTCCTCGAGCGGGAGGGCGACCCTGGGGGATACGCAGTATTTT
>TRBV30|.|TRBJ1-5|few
CAWTDGRNQPQHF
TGTGCCTGGACGGACGGTAGGAATCAGCCCCAGCATTTT
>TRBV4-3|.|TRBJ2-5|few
CASSQDRAGAGGTQYF
TGCGCCAGCAGCCAAGATCGCGCAGGCGCAGGCGGGACCCAGTACTTC
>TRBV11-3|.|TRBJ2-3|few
CASSLDQVAASTDTQYF
TGTGCCAGCAGCTTAGATCAGGTAGCGGCAAGCACAGATACGCAGTATTTT
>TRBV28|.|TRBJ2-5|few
CASSLSSSGRETQYF
TGTGCCAGCAGTTTATCGTCGTCGGGTCGGGAGACCCAGTACTTC
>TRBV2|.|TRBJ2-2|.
CASSDRQTGELFF
TGTGCCAGCAGTGACCGACAGACCGGGGAGCTGTTTTTT
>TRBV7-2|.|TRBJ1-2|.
CASSLRDGGYGYTF
TGTGCCAGCAGCCTCCGGGACGGGGGCTATGGCTACACCTTC
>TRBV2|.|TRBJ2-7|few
CASRVKRYEQYF
TGTGCCAGCAGAGTTAAGCGCTACGAGCAGTACTTC
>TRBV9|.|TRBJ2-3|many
CASSVVETDTQYF
TGTGCCAGCAGCGTAGTGGAGACAGATACGCAGTATTTT
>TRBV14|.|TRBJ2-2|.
CATPKEPLNTGELFF
TGTGCCACCCCGAAGGAGCCGCTAAACACCGGGGAGCTGTTTTTT
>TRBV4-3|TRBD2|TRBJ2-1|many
CASSQGQGLAPHNEQFF
TGCGCCAGCAGCCAAGGGCAGGGACTAGCGCCGCACAATGAGCAGTTCTTC
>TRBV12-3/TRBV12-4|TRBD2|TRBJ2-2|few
CASSFGTTNTGELFF
TGTGCCAGCAGTTTTGGGACTACAAACACCGGGGAGCTGTTTTTT
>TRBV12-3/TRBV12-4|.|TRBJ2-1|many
CASSLHSNEQFF
TGTGCCAGCAGTTTACACTCAAATGAGCAGTTCTTC